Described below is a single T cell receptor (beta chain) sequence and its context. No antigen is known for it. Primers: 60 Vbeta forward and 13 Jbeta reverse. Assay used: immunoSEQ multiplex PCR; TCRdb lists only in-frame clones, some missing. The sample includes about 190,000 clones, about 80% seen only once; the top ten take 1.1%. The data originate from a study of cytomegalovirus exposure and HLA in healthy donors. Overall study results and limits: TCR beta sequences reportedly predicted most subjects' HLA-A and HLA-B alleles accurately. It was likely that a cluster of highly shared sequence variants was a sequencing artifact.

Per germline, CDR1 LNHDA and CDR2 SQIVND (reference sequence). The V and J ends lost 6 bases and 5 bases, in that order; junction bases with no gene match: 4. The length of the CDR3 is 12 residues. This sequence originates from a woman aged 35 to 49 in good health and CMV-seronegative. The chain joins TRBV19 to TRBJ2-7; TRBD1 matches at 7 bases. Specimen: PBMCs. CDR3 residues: CASSNRGNEQYF. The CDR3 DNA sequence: TGTGCCAGTAGCAACAGGGGCAACGAGCAGTACTTC.